This T cell receptor beta chain emerged from a study of blood T cells in healthy people across ages. The germline V and J ends were trimmed by 0 bases and 8 bases, with 10 bases remaining between them. The CDR3 extends over 13 amino acids. Germline V gene sequence: CDR1 LGHDT, CDR2 YNNKEL (reference sequence). A second PCR of about 7 to 11 cycles used a sample-barcoded 5' primer and a J-beta primer mix. A single record per CDR3 protein comes from TCRdb applying MiXCR to the 5' RACE reads. The sample has approximately 850,000 distinct CDR3 sequences; 55% to 70% are singletons. The receptor's source is a man aged 25 to 40 in good health. V gene TRBV3-1 combines with J gene TRBJ1-2, with D unclear. The sequenced sample was blood. The CDR3 protein is CASSQDLHGGYTF. The CDR3 DNA is TGTGCCAGCAGCCAAGATCTTCACGGGGGCTACACCTTC.